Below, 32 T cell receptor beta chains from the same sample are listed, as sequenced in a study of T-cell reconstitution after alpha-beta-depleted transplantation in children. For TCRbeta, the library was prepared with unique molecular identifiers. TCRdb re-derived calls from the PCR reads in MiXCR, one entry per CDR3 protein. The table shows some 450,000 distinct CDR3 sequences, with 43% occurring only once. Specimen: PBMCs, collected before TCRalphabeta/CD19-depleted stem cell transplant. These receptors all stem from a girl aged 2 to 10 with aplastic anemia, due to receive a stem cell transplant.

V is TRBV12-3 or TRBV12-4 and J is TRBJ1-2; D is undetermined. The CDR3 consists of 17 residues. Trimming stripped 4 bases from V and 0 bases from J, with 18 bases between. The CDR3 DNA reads TGTGCCAGCAGTTCGCTCCAAACTCTCCGGGCTAACTATGGCTACACCTTC. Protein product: CASSSLQTLRANYGYTF.

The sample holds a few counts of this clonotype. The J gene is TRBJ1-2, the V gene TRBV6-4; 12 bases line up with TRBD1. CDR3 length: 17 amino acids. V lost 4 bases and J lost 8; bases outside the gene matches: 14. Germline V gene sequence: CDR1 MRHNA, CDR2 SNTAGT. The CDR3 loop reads CASSAREPGQGAKGYTF. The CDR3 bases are TGTGCCAGCAGTGCTCGAGAGCCGGGACAGGGGGCTAAAGGCTACACCTTC.

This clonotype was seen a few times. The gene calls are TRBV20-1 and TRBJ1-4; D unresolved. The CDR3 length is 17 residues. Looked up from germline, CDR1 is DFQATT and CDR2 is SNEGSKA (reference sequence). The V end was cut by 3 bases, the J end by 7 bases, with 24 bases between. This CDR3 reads CSARGYRPPGGGEKLFF. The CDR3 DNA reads TGCAGTGCTAGGGGTTACAGACCTCCAGGCGGAGGTGAAAAACTGTTTTTT.

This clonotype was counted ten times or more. The CDR3 loop is CSAPRPSAGRDTEAFF. DNA of the CDR3: TGCAGTGCTCCACGCCCCTCGGCAGGTCGGGACACTGAAGCTTTCTTT. The V gene is TRBV20-1, the J gene TRBJ1-1; D gene unclear. V was cut by 5 bases and J by 3 bases, with 22 bases left in between. The CDR3 has 16 residues. CDR1 is DFQATT and CDR2 is SNEGSKA in the germline V gene (reference sequence).

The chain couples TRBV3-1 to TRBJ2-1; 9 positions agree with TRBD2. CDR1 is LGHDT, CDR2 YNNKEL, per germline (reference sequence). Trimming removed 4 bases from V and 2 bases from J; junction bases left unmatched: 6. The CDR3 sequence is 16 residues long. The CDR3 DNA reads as TGTGCCAGCAGCCTTCCTAGCGGGGAACCCTACAATGAGCAGTTCTTC. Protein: CASSLPSGEPYNEQFF.

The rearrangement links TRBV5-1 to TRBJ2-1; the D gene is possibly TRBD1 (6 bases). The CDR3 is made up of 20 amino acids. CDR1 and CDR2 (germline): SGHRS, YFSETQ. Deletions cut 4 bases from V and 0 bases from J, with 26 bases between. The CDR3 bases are TGCGCCAGCAGCCTAATAAAGAGCCTAACAGGGACCAGCTCCTACAATGAGCAGTTCTTC. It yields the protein CASSLIKSLTGTSSYNEQFF.

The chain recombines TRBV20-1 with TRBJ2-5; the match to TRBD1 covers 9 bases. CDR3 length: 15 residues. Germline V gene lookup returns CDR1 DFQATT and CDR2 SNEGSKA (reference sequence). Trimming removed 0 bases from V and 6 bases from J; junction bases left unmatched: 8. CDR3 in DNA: TGCAGTGCTAGAGAAAAGACAGGGGGAGCAAAGACCCAGTACTTC. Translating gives CSAREKTGGAKTQYF.

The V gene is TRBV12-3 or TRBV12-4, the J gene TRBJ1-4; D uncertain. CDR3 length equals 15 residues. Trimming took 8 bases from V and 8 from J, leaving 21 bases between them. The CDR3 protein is CASSLLGSPREKLFF. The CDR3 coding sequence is TGTGCCAGCTCCTTACTAGGGAGCCCTAGGGAAAAACTGTTTTTT.

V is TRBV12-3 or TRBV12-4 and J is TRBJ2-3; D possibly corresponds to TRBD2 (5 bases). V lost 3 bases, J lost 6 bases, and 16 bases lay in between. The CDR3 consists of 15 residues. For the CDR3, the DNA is TGTGCCAGCAGTTTCTACTTGCCTAGCTCCGATACGCAGTATTTT. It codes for CASSFYLPSSDTQYF.

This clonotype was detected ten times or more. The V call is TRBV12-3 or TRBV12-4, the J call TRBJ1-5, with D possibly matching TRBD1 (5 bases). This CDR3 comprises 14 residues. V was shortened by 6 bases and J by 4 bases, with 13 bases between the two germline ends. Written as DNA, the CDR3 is TGTGCCAGCAGCAGCACAGGATTTAATCAGCCCCAGCATTTT. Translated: CASSSTGFNQPQHF.

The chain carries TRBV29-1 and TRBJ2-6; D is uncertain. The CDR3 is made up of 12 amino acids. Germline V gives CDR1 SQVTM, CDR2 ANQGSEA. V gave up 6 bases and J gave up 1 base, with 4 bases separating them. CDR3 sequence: CSVPSGANVLTF. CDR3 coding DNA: TGCAGCGTGCCGTCTGGGGCCAACGTCCTGACTTTC.

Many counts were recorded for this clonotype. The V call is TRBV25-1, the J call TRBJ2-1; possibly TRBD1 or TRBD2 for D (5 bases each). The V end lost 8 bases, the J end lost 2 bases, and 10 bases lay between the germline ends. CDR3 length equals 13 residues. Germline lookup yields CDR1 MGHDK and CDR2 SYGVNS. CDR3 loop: CASWDGAYNEQFF. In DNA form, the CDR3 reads TGTGCCAGCTGGGACGGGGCCTACAATGAGCAGTTCTTC.

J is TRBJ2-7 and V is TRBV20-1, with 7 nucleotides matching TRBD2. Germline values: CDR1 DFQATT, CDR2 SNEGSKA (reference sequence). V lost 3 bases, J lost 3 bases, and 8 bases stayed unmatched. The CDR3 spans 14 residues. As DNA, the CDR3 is TGCAGTGCTAGGCTTTACGGACTAGGCTACGAGCAGTACTTC. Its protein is CSARLYGLGYEQYF.

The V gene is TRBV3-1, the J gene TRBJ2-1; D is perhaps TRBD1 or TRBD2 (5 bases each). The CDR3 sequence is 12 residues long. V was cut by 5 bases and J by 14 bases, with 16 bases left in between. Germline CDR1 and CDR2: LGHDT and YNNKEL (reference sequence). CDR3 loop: CASSEFGGVEFF. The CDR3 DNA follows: TGTGCCAGCAGCGAATTTGGGGGAGTGGAGTTCTTC.

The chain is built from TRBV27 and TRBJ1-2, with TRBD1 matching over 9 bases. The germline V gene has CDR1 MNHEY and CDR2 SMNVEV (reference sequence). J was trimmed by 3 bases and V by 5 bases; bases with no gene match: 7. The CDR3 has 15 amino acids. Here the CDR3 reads CASSPDRGGYYGYTF. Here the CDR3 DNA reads TGTGCCAGCAGTCCGGACAGGGGAGGGTACTATGGCTACACCTTC.

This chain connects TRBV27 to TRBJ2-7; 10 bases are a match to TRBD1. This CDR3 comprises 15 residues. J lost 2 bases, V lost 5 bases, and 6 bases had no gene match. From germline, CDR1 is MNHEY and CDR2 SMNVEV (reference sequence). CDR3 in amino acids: CASSKTGGPTYEQYF. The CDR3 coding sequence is TGTGCCAGCAGTAAGACAGGGGGCCCTACCTACGAGCAGTACTTC.

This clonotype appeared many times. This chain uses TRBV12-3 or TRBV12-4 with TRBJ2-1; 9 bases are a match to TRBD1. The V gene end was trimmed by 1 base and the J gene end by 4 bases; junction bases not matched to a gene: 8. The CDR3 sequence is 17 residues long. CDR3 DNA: TGTGCCAGCAGTTTAGTTTCCCCGGGACAGGGTTACAATGAGCAGTTCTTC. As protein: CASSLVSPGQGYNEQFF.

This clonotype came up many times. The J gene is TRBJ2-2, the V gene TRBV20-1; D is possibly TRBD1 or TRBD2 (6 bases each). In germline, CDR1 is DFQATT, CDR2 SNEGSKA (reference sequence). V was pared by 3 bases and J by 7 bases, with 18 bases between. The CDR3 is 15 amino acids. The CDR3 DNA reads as TGCAGTGCTAGTCGAGGGGGGAGAATGAGCGGGGAGCTGTTTTTT. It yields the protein CSASRGGRMSGELFF.

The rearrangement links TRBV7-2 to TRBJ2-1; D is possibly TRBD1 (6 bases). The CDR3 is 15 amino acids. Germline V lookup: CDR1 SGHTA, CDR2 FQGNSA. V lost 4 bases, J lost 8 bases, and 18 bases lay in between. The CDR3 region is CASSYQGSVKDEQFF. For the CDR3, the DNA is TGTGCCAGCAGCTACCAGGGGTCCGTCAAAGATGAGCAGTTCTTC.

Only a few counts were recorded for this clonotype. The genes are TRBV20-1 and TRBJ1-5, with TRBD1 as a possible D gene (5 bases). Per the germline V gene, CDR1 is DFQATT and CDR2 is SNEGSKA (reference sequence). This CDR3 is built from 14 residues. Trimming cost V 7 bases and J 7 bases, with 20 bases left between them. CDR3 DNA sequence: TGCAGTGTTTCTCCGGGACCGCGTGAACAGCCCCAGCATTTT. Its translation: CSVSPGPREQPQHF.

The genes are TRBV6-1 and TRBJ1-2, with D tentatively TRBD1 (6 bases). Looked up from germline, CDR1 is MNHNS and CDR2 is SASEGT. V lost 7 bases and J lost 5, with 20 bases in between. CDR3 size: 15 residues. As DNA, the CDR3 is TGTGCCAGCACCCACAGGGCAGGGAGCCCTTATGGCTACACCTTC. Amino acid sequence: CASTHRAGSPYGYTF.

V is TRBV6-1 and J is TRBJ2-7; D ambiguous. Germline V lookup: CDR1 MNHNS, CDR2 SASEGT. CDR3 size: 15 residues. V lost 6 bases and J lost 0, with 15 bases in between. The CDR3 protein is CASRSTPSSSYEQYF. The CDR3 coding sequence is TGTGCCAGCAGGTCCACCCCCTCGAGCTCCTACGAGCAGTACTTC.

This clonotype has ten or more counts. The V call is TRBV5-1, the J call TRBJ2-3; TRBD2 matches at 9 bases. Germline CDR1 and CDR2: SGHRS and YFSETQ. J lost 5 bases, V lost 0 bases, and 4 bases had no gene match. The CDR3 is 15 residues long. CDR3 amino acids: CASSLDSGRQDTQYF. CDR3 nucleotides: TGCGCCAGCAGCTTGGATAGCGGGAGACAAGATACGCAGTATTTT.

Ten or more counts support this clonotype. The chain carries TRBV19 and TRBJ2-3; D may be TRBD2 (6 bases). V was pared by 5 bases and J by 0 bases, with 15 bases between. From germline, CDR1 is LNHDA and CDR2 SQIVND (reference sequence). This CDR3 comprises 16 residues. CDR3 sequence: CASSLVGLGSTDTQYF. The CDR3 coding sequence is TGTGCCAGTAGTCTTGTGGGACTCGGGAGCACAGATACGCAGTATTTT.

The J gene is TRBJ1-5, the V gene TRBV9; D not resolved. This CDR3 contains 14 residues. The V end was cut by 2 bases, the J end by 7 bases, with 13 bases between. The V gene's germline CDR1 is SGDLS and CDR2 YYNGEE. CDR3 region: CASSVGVEYQPQHF. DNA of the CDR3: TGTGCCAGCAGCGTCGGGGTCGAGTACCAGCCCCAGCATTTT.

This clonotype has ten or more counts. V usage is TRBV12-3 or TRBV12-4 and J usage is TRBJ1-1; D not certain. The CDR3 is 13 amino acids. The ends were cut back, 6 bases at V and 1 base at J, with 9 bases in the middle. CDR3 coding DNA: TGTGCCAGCAGCCCCCACCAGAACACTGAAGCTTTCTTT. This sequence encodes CASSPHQNTEAFF.

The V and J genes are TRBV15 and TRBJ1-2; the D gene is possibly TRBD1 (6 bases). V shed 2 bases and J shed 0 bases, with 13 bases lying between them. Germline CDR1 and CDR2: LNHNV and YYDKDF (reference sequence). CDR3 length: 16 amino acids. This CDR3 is CATSRSGTPANYGYTF. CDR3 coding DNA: TGTGCCACCAGCAGATCCGGGACACCAGCTAACTATGGCTACACCTTC. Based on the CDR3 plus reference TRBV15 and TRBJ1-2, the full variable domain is DAMVIQNPRYQVTQFGKPVTLSCSQTLNHNVMYWYQQKSSQAPKLLFHYYDKDFNNEADTPDNFQSRRPNTSFCFLDIRSPGLGDTAMYLCATSRSGTPANYGYTFGSGTRLTVV.

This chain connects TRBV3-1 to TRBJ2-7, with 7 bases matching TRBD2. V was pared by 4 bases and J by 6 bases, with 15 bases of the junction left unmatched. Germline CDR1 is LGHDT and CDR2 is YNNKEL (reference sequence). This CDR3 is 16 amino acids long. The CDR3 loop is CASSPNIGGTGIEQYF. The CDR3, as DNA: TGTGCCAGCAGCCCTAACATCGGGGGGACGGGGATCGAGCAGTACTTC.

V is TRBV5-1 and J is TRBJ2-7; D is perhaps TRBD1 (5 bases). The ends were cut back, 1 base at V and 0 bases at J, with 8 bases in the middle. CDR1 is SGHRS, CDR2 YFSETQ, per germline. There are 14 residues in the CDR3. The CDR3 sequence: CASSLLGLSYEQYF. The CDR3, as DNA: TGCGCCAGCAGCTTGCTGGGGCTCTCCTACGAGCAGTACTTC.

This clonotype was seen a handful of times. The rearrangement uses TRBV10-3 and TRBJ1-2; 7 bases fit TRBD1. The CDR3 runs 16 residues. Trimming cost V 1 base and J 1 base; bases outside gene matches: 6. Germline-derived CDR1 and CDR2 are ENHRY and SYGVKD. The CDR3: CAISEFTRDSNYGYTF. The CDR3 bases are TGTGCCATCAGTGAGTTCACCAGGGACAGTAACTATGGCTACACCTTC.

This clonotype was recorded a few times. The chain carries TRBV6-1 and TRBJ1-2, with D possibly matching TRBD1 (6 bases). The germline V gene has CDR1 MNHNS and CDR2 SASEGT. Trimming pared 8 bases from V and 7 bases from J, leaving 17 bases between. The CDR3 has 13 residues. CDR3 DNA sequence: TGTGCCAGCGGCCCTCGGGGGGCGGGTGGCTACACCTTC. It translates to CASGPRGAGGYTF.

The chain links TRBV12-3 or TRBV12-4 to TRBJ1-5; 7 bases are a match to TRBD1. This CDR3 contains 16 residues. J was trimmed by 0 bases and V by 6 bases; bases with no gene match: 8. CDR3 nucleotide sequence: TGTGCCAGCAGGCTAGGACAGGCTTATAGCAATCAGCCCCAGCATTTT. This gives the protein CASRLGQAYSNQPQHF.